The 8 T cell receptor beta chains presented below share a single source sample, sequenced in a study of control samples from healthy donors and cancer patients. Using immunoSEQ multiplex PCR, the repertoire was profiled, and TCRdb retains in-frame clones only, with some absent. Of approximately 81,000 clones detected, approximately 94% appear once; the ten largest clones hold approximately 4.8%. What was sequenced was blood. These receptors all come from a young woman in good health.

J is TRBJ1-2 and V is TRBV7-9; D might be TRBD1 (5 bases). Germline CDR1 SEHNR, CDR2 FQNEAQ (reference sequence). Trimming shortened V by 3 bases and J by 8 bases, and 19 bases separated the two germline ends. The CDR3 is made up of 15 amino acids. DNA for the CDR3: TGTGCCAGCAGCTTCAAAGAACAGGTCCGATGGGGCTACACCTTC. It is translated as CASSFKEQVRWGYTF.

Only a few counts were recorded for this clone. This chain joins TRBV24-1 and TRBJ2-1; D perhaps matches TRBD2 (5 bases). This CDR3 spans 11 amino acids. The germline CDR1 and CDR2 sequences are KGHDR and SFDVKD. V was shortened by 12 bases and J by 5 bases, with 10 bases between the two germline ends. CDR3 residues: CASRGNNEQFF. The CDR3 DNA follows: TGTGCCTCTCGAGGGAACAATGAGCAGTTCTTC.

The V call is TRBV5-1, the J call TRBJ2-7; 10 bases line up with TRBD1. The CDR3 has 16 amino acids. In germline, CDR1 is SGHRS, CDR2 YFSETQ. V shed 4 bases, J shed 2 bases, and the junction held 9 bases outside the gene matches. CDR3 coding DNA: TGCGCCAGCAGCCTAAAAGGACAGGGGGTTACCTACGAGCAGTACTTC. It encodes CASSLKGQGVTYEQYF.

The chain has TRBV28 and TRBJ1-4; D possibly corresponds to TRBD1 (6 bases). Germline V gene sequence: CDR1 MDHEN, CDR2 SYDVKM. The CDR3 sequence is 16 residues long. V shed 4 bases and J shed 10 bases, with 22 bases lying between them. CDR3 DNA: TGTGCCAGCAGTTATACAGGGTCATACTCCTTGGGAAAACTGTTTTTT. Translating gives CASSYTGSYSLGKLFF.

The sample holds one count of this clone. The V gene is TRBV19, the J gene TRBJ2-7, with 7 bases fitting TRBD2. Germline trimming cut 5 bases from V and 2 bases from J; bases unmatched to any gene: 15. The CDR3 covers 17 residues. Germline CDR1 and CDR2: LNHDA and SQIVND (reference sequence). This chain's CDR3 is CASSFPLDGLGAYEQYF. The DNA for the CDR3 is TGTGCCAGTAGTTTCCCCCTGGACGGACTAGGCGCCTACGAGCAGTACTTC.

V gene TRBV7-3 combines with J gene TRBJ2-3, with 11 positions matching TRBD1. V trimming: 4 bases; J trimming: 3 bases; junction bases outside the gene matches: 9. Germline loops: CDR1 SGHTA, CDR2 FQGTGA. This CDR3 is 17 amino acids long. The CDR3 spells CASSSGFRDRGTDTQYF. As DNA, the CDR3 is TGTGCCAGCAGCTCAGGATTCCGGGACAGGGGGACAGATACGCAGTATTTT.

The chain joins TRBV6-6 to TRBJ1-6; no reliable D call. The CDR3 is made up of 17 amino acids. Germline V gene data show CDR1 as MNHNY and CDR2 as SVGAGI (reference sequence). V was pared by 6 bases and J by 0 bases, with 15 bases between. Written as DNA, the CDR3 is TGTGCCAGCAGACGAGGGTCGGCTAACTCCTATAATTCACCCCTCCACTTT. It specifies CASRRGSANSYNSPLHF.

The chain couples TRBV5-5 to TRBJ2-2; 9 nucleotides match TRBD1. This CDR3 contains 16 residues. V lost 2 bases, J lost 4 bases, and 6 bases stayed unmatched. The V gene's germline CDR1 is SGHKS and CDR2 YYEKEE (reference sequence). CDR3 sequence: CASSFLQGAGTGELFF. Here the CDR3 DNA reads TGTGCCAGCAGCTTTTTACAGGGGGCAGGCACCGGGGAGCTGTTTTTT. The whole variable domain, filled in from reference TRBV5-5 and TRBJ2-2, reads DAGVTQSPTHLIKTRGQQVTLRCSPISGHKSVSWYQQVLGQGPQFIFQYYEKEERGRGNFPDRFSARQFPNYSSELNVNALLLGDSALYLCASSFLQGAGTGELFFGEGSRLTVL.